These T cell receptor beta chains were read from a single sample in a study of blood T cell repertoires in COVID-19. Assay: immunoSEQ multiplex PCR; the TCRdb copy retains only in-frame clones and omits some. The sample has 300,000 to 450,000 clones, roughly 86% seen once. The sequenced sample consisted of peripheral blood. The receptor source for this set is a human donor in a cohort sampled during active COVID-19. Each CDR3 is given with its conserved first and last residue. A D gene is named only where the DNA matches it firmly. Not all rows give a size; the values are once, few, many and, for expanded clones, a class.

V,J,D,size,CDR3,DNA
TRBV19,TRBJ1-4,.,.,CASSSSHDRSGKLFF,TGTGCCAGTAGCAGTTCTCACGACAGGTCGGGAAAACTGTTTTTT
TRBV10-3,TRBJ1-5,.,few,CAISEYGSRDRQPQHF,TGTGCCATCAGTGAGTACGGTAGCAGGGATCGTCAGCCCCAGCATTTT
TRBV11-2,TRBJ2-3,.,.,CASSPTGDTQYF,TGTGCCAGCAGCCCCACCGGAGATACGCAGTATTTT
TRBV3-1/TRBV3-2,TRBJ1-1,.,.,CASSQAWGVNTEAFF,TGTGCCAGCAGCCAAGCATGGGGGGTGAACACTGAAGCTTTCTTT
TRBV2,TRBJ2-3,.,.,CASSLRKTGRTDTQYF,TGTGCCAGCAGTTTACGTAAGACAGGCCGCACAGATACGCAGTATTTT
TRBV20-1,TRBJ2-5,.,.,CSASKPNQETQYF,TGCAGTGCTAGTAAGCCCAACCAAGAGACCCAGTACTTC
TRBV2,TRBJ1-4,.,.,CASTTRRGSEKLFF,TGTGCCAGCACCACTAGACGGGGTAGCGAAAAACTGTTTTTT
TRBV5-6,TRBJ1-6,TRBD1,.,CASSSVRGLAYNSPLHF,TGTGCCAGCAGTTCAGTCAGGGGGTTGGCCTATAATTCACCCCTCCACTTT
TRBV30,TRBJ2-7,.,.,CAWSEGGGGREQYF,TGTGCCTGGAGTGAGGGGGGGGGTGGCCGCGAGCAGTACTTC
TRBV6-5,TRBJ1-1,.,.,CASRKRGVYTEAFF,TGTGCCAGCAGAAAGCGGGGGGTGTACACTGAAGCTTTCTTT
TRBV7-3,TRBJ2-1,.,.,CASSLSPRNEQFF,TGTGCCAGCAGCTTATCCCCCAGAAATGAGCAGTTCTTC
TRBV4-1,TRBJ1-6,.,.,CASSQGPVYTVNSPLHF,TGCGCCAGCAGCCAAGGTCCAGTATATACAGTTAATTCACCCCTCCACTTT
TRBV5-1,TRBJ2-2,.,.,CASSLASTGELFF,TGCGCCAGCAGCTTGGCCTCTACCGGGGAGCTGTTTTTT
TRBV9,TRBJ1-1,.,.,CASSVSRNTEAFF,TGTGCCAGCAGCGTTTCCAGGAACACTGAAGCTTTCTTT
TRBV7-2,TRBJ2-1,TRBD2,.,CASSSPSGIYNEQFF,TGTGCCAGCAGCTCCCCTAGCGGGATCTACAATGAGCAGTTCTTC
TRBV4-2,TRBJ2-1,TRBD2,.,CASSQEPPAGGNGEQFF,TGTGCCAGCAGCCAAGAACCACCGGCGGGGGGCAATGGCGAGCAGTTCTTC
TRBV30,TRBJ2-7,.,.,CAWRRTGLSYEQYF,TGTGCCTGGAGACGCACCGGACTCTCCTACGAGCAGTACTTC
TRBV20-1,TRBJ2-5,.,.,CSASGWSWQETQYF,TGCAGTGCTAGTGGGTGGAGTTGGCAAGAGACCCAGTACTTC
TRBV7-9,TRBJ2-7,.,.,CASSTLGGSSYEQYF,TGTGCCAGCAGTACCCTTGGGGGGAGCTCCTACGAGCAGTACTTC
TRBV15,TRBJ2-3,TRBD2,.,CATSIRSGMADTQYF,TGTGCCACCAGCATTAGAAGCGGGATGGCAGATACGCAGTATTTT
TRBV28,TRBJ1-2,.,.,CASRTARWGPYGYTF,TGTGCCAGCAGGACAGCCCGATGGGGCCCCTATGGCTACACCTTC
TRBV7-9,TRBJ2-5,.,.,CASSPTWSSVETQYF,TGTGCCAGCAGTCCCACCTGGTCTAGCGTAGAGACCCAGTACTTC
TRBV6-1,TRBJ2-3,TRBD2,.,CASSEWLAGVSDTQYF,TGTGCCAGCAGTGAATGGCTAGCGGGAGTGAGTGATACGCAGTATTTT
TRBV6-5,TRBJ2-7,.,.,CASSSVRGSGEQYF,TGTGCCAGCAGTTCGGTCAGGGGATCCGGCGAGCAGTACTTC
TRBV11-2,TRBJ2-6,TRBD1,.,CASSGRTGYTSGANVLTF,TGTGCCAGCAGCGGCCGGACAGGGTATACTTCTGGGGCCAACGTCCTGACTTTC
TRBV9,TRBJ1-1,.,.,CASSVEGDMGTEAFF,TGTGCCAGCAGCGTCGAAGGGGATATGGGGACTGAAGCTTTCTTT
TRBV5-1,TRBJ2-7,.,.,CASSLVWGLEQYF,TGCGCCAGCAGCTTGGTCTGGGGACTCGAGCAGTACTTC
TRBV5-1,TRBJ2-3,TRBD2,.,CASSPTSGGYTDTQYF,TGCGCCAGCAGCCCTACTAGCGGGGGTTACACAGATACGCAGTATTTT
TRBV28,TRBJ1-2,TRBD1,.,CASSLSDRTGEGYTF,TGTGCCAGCAGTTTATCAGACCGGACAGGGGAGGGCTACACCTTC
TRBV28,TRBJ1-4,.,.,CASSYTASEKLFF,TGTGCCAGCAGCTATACAGCCTCCGAGAAACTGTTTTTT
TRBV7-2,TRBJ2-5,.,.,CASSLSRGKETQYF,TGTGCCAGCAGCTTATCCCGCGGAAAAGAGACCCAGTACTTC
TRBV11-3,TRBJ2-5,.,.,CASSLNSQETQYF,TGTGCCAGCAGCTTAAACAGCCAAGAGACCCAGTACTTC
TRBV28,TRBJ2-1,.,.,CASSTTDNEQFF,TGTGCCAGCTCTACTACCGACAATGAGCAGTTCTTC
TRBV12-2,TRBJ2-7,.,.,CASRPRRVGSNEQYF,TGTGCAAGTCGCCCAAGGAGGGTAGGGTCAAACGAGCAGTACTTC
TRBV19,TRBJ1-3,.,few,CASSISVSGNTIYF,TGTGCCAGTAGTATTTCAGTGTCTGGAAACACCATATATTTT
TRBV19,TRBJ1-1,.,.,CASSPSQGLNTEAFF,TGTGCCAGTAGTCCTTCACAGGGATTGAACACTGAAGCTTTCTTT
TRBV30,TRBJ2-5,TRBD2,.,CAWSRRGGIGETQYF,TGTGCCTGGAGTAGGCGGGGGGGCATCGGGGAGACCCAGTACTTC